These 8 T cell receptor beta chains were sequenced from one sample in a study of vaccination and CD4 T cells after COVID-19. The treatment is: approximately 10-day PBMC culture with coronavirus spike peptide pools or control peptides (ViraFEST assay). An Oncomine TCR Beta short-read assay was used to sequence the DNA from cultured CD4+ T cells. TCRdb called the PCR reads again in MiXCR, with one record for every CDR3 protein. The sample lists 15,000 to 25,000 distinct CDR3 sequences, 38% occurring once. Antigen specificity for these receptors is unknown. The sample taken for sequencing was cultured CD4+ T cells from blood. The receptors originated from a human donor with COVID-19.

The chain carries TRBV19 and TRBJ1-2; a possible D gene is TRBD1 (5 bases). V was clipped by 4 bases and J by 4 bases, with 19 bases between them. CDR3 length: 16 residues. Germline V gene lookup returns CDR1 LNHDA and CDR2 SQIVND (reference sequence). The CDR3 sequence is CASSTSGTGLSYGYTF. The CDR3 DNA reads TGTGCCAGTAGTACTTCCGGGACTGGCCTTAGCTATGGCTACACCTTC.

V gene TRBV7-9 combines with J gene TRBJ1-3; D remains ambiguous. This CDR3 has 16 residues. The V gene's germline CDR1 is SEHNR and CDR2 FQNEAQ (reference sequence). V dropped 5 bases and J dropped 1 base, with 15 bases sitting between them. The CDR3: CASSPSPRSSGNTIYF. DNA of the CDR3: TGTGCCAGCAGCCCTAGCCCCCGGAGTTCTGGAAACACCATATATTTT.

This clonotype was recorded only once. V usage is TRBV5-4 and J usage is TRBJ1-2; 8 nucleotides match TRBD1. CDR3 length: 13 amino acids. Losses at the gene ends were 2 bases for V and 4 bases for J; bases not matched to a gene: 1. Germline CDR1 reads SGHNT; CDR2 reads YYREEE (reference sequence). The CDR3 region has the DNA TGTGCCAGCAGCTTTACAGGGGGCTATGGCTACACCTTC. Translating gives CASSFTGGYGYTF.

This chain joins TRBV6-1 and TRBJ2-3; maybe TRBD1 (5 bases). V was shortened by 6 bases and J by 3 bases, with 10 bases between the two germline ends. The CDR3 runs to 13 residues. Germline values: CDR1 MNHNS, CDR2 SASEGT. The DNA of the CDR3 is TGTGCCAGCAGGGGGCCTTCTACAGATACGCAGTATTTT. Encoded protein: CASRGPSTDTQYF.

V is TRBV20-1 and J is TRBJ1-3; the D is unclear. CDR1 and CDR2 (germline): DFQATT, SNEGSKA (reference sequence). The CDR3 consists of 13 residues. V was shortened by 6 bases and J by 2 bases, with 11 bases between the two germline ends. The CDR3 DNA reads as TGCAGTGCGTCTAAGGCACCTGGAAACACCATATATTTT. Its translation: CSASKAPGNTIYF.

The CDR3 DNA sequence: TGTGCCAGCTCCGGGGGGCTTGGAGATACGCAGTATTTT. Its protein is CASSGGLGDTQYF. V usage is TRBV7-9 and J usage is TRBJ2-3, with D perhaps matching TRBD2 (7 bases). V was clipped by 8 bases and J by 5 bases, with 14 bases between them. Germline V CDR1 and CDR2: SEHNR, FQNEAQ (reference sequence). This CDR3 comprises 13 residues.

This clonotype was observed a few times. The CDR3 DNA follows: TGTGCCAGCAGTGGGGACAGGCTCGAGACCCAGTACTTC. Its protein product is CASSGDRLETQYF. The rearrangement uses TRBV25-1 and TRBJ2-5; 8 bases fit TRBD1. V dropped 4 bases and J dropped 5; count of bases not matched to a gene: 3. Germline lookup yields CDR1 MGHDK and CDR2 SYGVNS. The CDR3 spans 13 residues.

This clonotype came up a few times. J is TRBJ1-4 and V is TRBV6-1; 7 bases are shared with TRBD1. V shed 6 bases, J shed 7 bases, and the junction held 8 bases outside the gene matches. This CDR3 has 14 residues. Germline V gives CDR1 MNHNS, CDR2 SASEGT. CDR3 DNA: TGTGCCAGCAGACTACAGGGGATTATTGAAAAACTGTTTTTT. This translates into CASRLQGIIEKLFF.